This TCR beta chain was observed in a study of T cell responses to AZD1222 COVID-19 vaccine. Profiled with immunoSEQ multiplex PCR; TCRdb holds only in-frame clones, not every one. Of roughly 140,000 clones in the sample, about 93% were seen once. This CDR3 region has 13 residues. Trimming removed 8 bases from V and 8 bases from J, with 16 bases in between. Germline-derived CDR1 and CDR2 are LNHDA and SQIVND (reference sequence). Regarding this clone: Its target is not known.

Study conclusions and caveats: Repertoires were obtained only post-peak T cell response.

This TCR was recovered from an adult in good health. This chain connects TRBV19 to TRBJ1-5; weak D call: TRBD1 (6 bases). Here the sequenced sample was peripheral blood, taken on day 0 of AZD1222 vaccination. The CDR3 sequence is CASARGPGEPQHF. DNA of the CDR3: TGTGCCAGTGCCAGGGGCCCGGGGGAGCCCCAGCATTTT.